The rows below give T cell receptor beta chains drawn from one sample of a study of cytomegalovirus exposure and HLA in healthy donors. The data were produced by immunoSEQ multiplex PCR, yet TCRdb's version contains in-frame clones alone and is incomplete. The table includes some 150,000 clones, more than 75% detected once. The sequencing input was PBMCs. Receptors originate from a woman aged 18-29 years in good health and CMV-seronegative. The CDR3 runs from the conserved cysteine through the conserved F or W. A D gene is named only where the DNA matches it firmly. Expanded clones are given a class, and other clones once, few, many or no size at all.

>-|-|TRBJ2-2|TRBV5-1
CASSPTGAAQSSGELFF
TGCGCCAGCAGCCCCACAGGAGCCGCACAGTCTTCCGGGGAGCTGTTTTTT
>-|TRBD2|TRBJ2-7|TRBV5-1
CASSLAGLAGVGYEQYF
TGCGCCAGCAGCTTGGCCGGACTAGCGGGAGTAGGCTACGAGCAGTACTTC
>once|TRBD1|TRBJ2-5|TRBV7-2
CASSQLGQGRGTQYF
TGTGCCAGCAGCCAGCTGGGACAGGGGAGGGGGACCCAGTACTTC
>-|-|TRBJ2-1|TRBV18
CASSPYAQFATTRDEQFF
TGTGCCAGCTCACCGTACGCTCAATTCGCGACTACTCGCGATGAGCAGTTCTTC
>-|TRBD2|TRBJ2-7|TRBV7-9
CASSPGLAGGPRYEQYF
TGTGCCAGCAGCCCGGGACTAGCGGGAGGGCCTCGTTACGAGCAGTACTTC
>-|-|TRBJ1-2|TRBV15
CATEGRTEPNYGYTF
TGTGCCACCGAGGGCCGGACGGAACCTAACTATGGCTACACCTTC
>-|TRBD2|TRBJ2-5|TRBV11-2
CASSLLRTSAETQYF
TGTGCCAGCAGCCTACTACGGACTAGCGCCGAGACCCAGTACTTC
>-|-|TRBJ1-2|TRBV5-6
CASSRTGGTGGYTF
TGTGCCAGCAGCCGAACGGGGGGCACAGGTGGCTACACCTTC
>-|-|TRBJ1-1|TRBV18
CASLPRRQDRNTEAFF
TGTGCCAGCTTACCACGACGTCAGGACAGAAACACTGAAGCTTTCTTT
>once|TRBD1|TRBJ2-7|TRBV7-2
CASSLQGAGYEQYF
TGTGCCAGCAGCCTACAGGGGGCGGGATACGAGCAGTACTTC
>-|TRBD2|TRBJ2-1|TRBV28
CASSLVSSGRGLGEQFF
TGTGCCAGCAGTTTGGTGTCTAGCGGGAGGGGCCTTGGAGAGCAGTTCTTC
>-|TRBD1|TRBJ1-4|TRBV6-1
CASARTGTEKLFF
TGTGCCAGCGCGAGGACAGGGACTGAAAAACTGTTTTTT
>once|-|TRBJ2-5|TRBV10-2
CASSDSQGWRETQYF
TGCGCCAGCAGTGACTCTCAGGGGTGGAGGGAGACCCAGTACTTC
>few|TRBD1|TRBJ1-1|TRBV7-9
CASSRTGGAFF
TGTGCCAGCAGCCGAACAGGGGGGGCTTTCTTT
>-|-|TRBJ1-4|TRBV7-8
CASSSINEKLFF
TGTGCCAGCAGCTCTATTAATGAAAAACTGTTTTTT
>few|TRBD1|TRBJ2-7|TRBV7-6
CASSSGGIRDRRRYEQYF
TGTGCCAGCAGCTCTGGGGGAATTAGGGACAGGCGACGCTACGAGCAGTACTTC
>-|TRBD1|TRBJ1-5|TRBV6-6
CASRDRGFLSNQPQHF
TGTGCCAGCCGGGACAGGGGATTCCTTAGCAATCAGCCCCAGCATTTT
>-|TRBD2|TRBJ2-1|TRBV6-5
CASSSLAGGFNEQFF
TGTGCCAGCAGTTCTCTAGCGGGAGGGTTTAATGAGCAGTTCTTC
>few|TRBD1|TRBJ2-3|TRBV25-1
CASSHKQGLITDTQYF
TGTGCCAGCAGTCATAAACAGGGGCTTATCACAGATACGCAGTATTTT
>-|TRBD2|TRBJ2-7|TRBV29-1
CSVEGLAGIEQYF
TGCAGCGTTGAGGGACTAGCGGGAATCGAGCAGTACTTC
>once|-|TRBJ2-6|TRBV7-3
CASSLHRGATSSGANVLTF
TGTGCCAGCAGCTTACACCGCGGGGCAACTAGCTCTGGGGCCAACGTCCTGACTTTC
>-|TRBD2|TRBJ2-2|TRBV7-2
CASSFLAGGGGELFF
TGTGCCAGCAGCTTCCTAGCGGGGGGTGGCGGGGAGCTGTTTTTT
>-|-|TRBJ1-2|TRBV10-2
CASSELRTAPFGYTF
TGCGCCAGCAGTGAGCTAAGGACAGCCCCCTTCGGCTACACCTTC
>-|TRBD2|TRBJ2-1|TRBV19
CASSPLAGVEQFF
TGTGCCAGTAGTCCCCTAGCGGGGGTGGAGCAGTTCTTC
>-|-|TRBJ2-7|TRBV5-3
CARSFIRGRSSYEQYF
TGTGCCAGAAGCTTCATTAGGGGCCGAAGCTCCTACGAGCAGTACTTC
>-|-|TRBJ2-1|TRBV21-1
CASIRKGESATIYNEQFF
TGTGCCAGCATCCGAAAGGGGGAAAGCGCCACAATTTACAATGAGCAGTTCTTC
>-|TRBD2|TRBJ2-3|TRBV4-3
CASSRGGLTSGSSTDTQYF
TGCGCCAGCAGTCGGGGGGGGTTAACTAGCGGGAGTAGCACAGATACGCAGTATTTT
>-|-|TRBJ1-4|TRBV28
CASSAPGQGNEKLFF
TGTGCCAGCAGTGCCCCCGGGCAGGGTAATGAAAAACTGTTTTTT
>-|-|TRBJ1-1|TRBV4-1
CASRGGAEAFF
TGCGCCAGCAGAGGGGGGGCTGAAGCTTTCTTT
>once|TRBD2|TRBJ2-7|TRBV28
CASSLLGRGGYEQYF
TGTGCCAGCAGTTTATTAGGGCGGGGGGGCTACGAGCAGTACTTC
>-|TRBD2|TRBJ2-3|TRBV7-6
CASSLRLAGGSDTQYF
TGTGCCAGCAGCCTCAGACTAGCGGGAGGGTCAGATACGCAGTATTTT
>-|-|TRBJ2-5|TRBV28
CASSSPTVECYF
TGTGCCAGCAGTTCCCCGACTGTGGAATGTTACTTC
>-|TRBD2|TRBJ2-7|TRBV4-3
CASSQGAAGGPGEQYF
TGCGCCAGCAGCCAAGGAGCAGCGGGAGGGCCGGGAGAGCAGTACTTC
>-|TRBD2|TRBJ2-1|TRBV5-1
CASSPLGTSGRISYNEQFF
TGCGCCAGCAGCCCACTAGGGACTAGCGGGCGTATCTCCTACAATGAGCAGTTCTTC
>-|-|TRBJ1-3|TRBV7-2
CASSLALGQSGNTIYF
TGTGCCAGCAGCTTAGCGCTGGGACAATCCGGAAACACCATATATTTT
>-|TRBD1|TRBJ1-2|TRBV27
CASSLGTGYGYTF
TGTGCCAGCAGTTTAGGGACAGGGTATGGCTACACCTTC
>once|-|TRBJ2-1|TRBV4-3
CASSHPAVGEQFF
TGCGCCAGCAGCCACCCAGCGGTCGGTGAGCAGTTCTTC
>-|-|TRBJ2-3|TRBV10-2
CASSESGRGITDTQYF
TGCGCCAGCAGTGAGTCGGGTCGGGGGATTACAGATACGCAGTATTTT
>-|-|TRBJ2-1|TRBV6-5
CASSSGGGPREQFF
TGTGCCAGCAGTTCTGGGGGAGGTCCCCGGGAGCAGTTCTTC
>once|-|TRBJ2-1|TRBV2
CASRLAGGAGEQFF
TGTGCCAGCAGACTAGCCGGAGGGGCCGGTGAGCAGTTCTTC
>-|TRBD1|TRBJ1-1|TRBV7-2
CASSQPRTGTEAFF
TGTGCCAGCAGCCAACCCAGGACAGGGACTGAAGCTTTCTTT
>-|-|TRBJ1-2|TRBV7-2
CASSLTYSQGSYTF
TGTGCCAGCAGCTTGACATATAGCCAGGGGAGCTACACCTTC
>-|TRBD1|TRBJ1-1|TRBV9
CASSPVGRTGGRTEAFF
TGTGCCAGCAGCCCTGTAGGGCGGACAGGGGGCAGGACTGAAGCTTTCTTT
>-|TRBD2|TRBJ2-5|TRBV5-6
CASSLSGGQRGETQYF
TGTGCCAGCAGCTTGTCGGGGGGGCAGCGGGGAGAGACCCAGTACTTC
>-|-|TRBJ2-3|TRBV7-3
CASSPLAGAADTQYF
TGTGCCAGCAGCCCCTTAGCTGGGGCGGCAGATACGCAGTATTTT
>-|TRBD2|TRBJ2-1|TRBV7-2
CASSLAGSGSWVYNEQFF
TGTGCCAGCAGCCTAGCGGGTAGCGGGAGTTGGGTATACAATGAGCAGTTCTTC
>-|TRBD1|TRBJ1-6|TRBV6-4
CASSVDRANSPLHF
TGTGCCAGCAGTGTCGACAGGGCAAATTCACCCCTCCACTTT
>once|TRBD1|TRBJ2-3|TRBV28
CASSSRHGTGVTDTQYF
TGTGCCAGCAGTTCTCGACACGGGACAGGGGTGACAGATACGCAGTATTTT
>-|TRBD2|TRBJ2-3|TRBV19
CASSRLAGRTDTQYF
TGTGCCAGTAGTAGGTTAGCGGGGCGAACAGATACGCAGTATTTT
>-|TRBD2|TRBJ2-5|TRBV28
CASSFVLAGGSEETQYF
TGTGCCAGCAGTTTCGTACTAGCGGGAGGGTCGGAAGAGACCCAGTACTTC
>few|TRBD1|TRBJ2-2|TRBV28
CASTLDRVNYGELFF
TGTGCCAGCACTTTGGACAGGGTCAATTACGGGGAGCTGTTTTTT
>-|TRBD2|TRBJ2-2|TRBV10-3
CATLGWRESTGELFF
TGTGCCACCCTAGGTTGGCGGGAGAGTACCGGGGAGCTGTTTTTT
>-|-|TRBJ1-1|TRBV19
CASSRPGTEAFF
TGTGCCAGTAGTAGGCCCGGGACTGAAGCTTTCTTT